This T cell receptor beta chain was captured in a study of blood T cells in healthy people across ages. The second PCR ran about 6 to 11 cycles with a sample-barcoded 5' primer and J-beta primers. The template-switch adaptor was a 5' adaptor with 12 random nucleotides. It tagged each cDNA molecule. Every sample returned 3 million or more CDR3-containing paired-end reads. TCRdb called the 5' RACE reads again in MiXCR, with one record for every CDR3 protein. The table has roughly 700,000 distinct CDR3 sequences, approximately 31% seen once. CDR3 length: 18 amino acids. Trimming at V came to 0 bases and at J to 2 bases, leaving 9 bases not matched to a gene. Germline CDR1 reads LGHNA; CDR2 reads YSLEER. With respect to this clonotype: Possible read error: a much larger clone is one base away.

This receptor was taken from an elderly woman in good health. This rearrangement joins TRBV4-3 to TRBJ1-2, with TRBD1 matching 10 bases. The material sequenced was blood. This CDR3 is CASSQDLMGTGANYGYTF. DNA for the CDR3: TGCGCCAGCAGCCAAGATCTGATGGGGACAGGGGCCAACTATGGCTACACCTTC.